This T cell receptor beta chain was sequenced for a study of vaccination effects on CD4 cells after COVID-19. Study background: Post-vaccine sample collection fell at a median of 72 days after the second dose.

Scientists isolated CD4+ T cells after an approximately 10-day culture period ended. Participants each got two BNT162b2 or mRNA-1273 vaccine doses. Absence of prior SARS-CoV-2 infection characterized the vaccine recipients, who showed negative nucleocapsid antibodies. The data were produced by immunoSEQ multiplex PCR, yet TCRdb's version contains in-frame clones alone and is incomplete. The sample has 66,000 or so clones, roughly 81% seen once. J was trimmed by 3 bases and V by 12 bases; bases with no gene match: 6. This CDR3 is built from 14 residues. Germline CDR1 KGHDR, CDR2 SFDVKD. About this clone: Antigen unknown.

The chain couples TRBV24-1 to TRBJ2-3, with 12 bases that match TRBD2. This TCR derives from a human donor who received a COVID-19 vaccine. The starting material was CD4+ T cells from PBMCs cultured without peptide, obtained after COVID-19 vaccination. The CDR3 loop reads CASTSGGSTDTQYF. The CDR3 nucleotides read TGTGCCTCGACTAGCGGGGGATCGACAGATACGCAGTATTTT.